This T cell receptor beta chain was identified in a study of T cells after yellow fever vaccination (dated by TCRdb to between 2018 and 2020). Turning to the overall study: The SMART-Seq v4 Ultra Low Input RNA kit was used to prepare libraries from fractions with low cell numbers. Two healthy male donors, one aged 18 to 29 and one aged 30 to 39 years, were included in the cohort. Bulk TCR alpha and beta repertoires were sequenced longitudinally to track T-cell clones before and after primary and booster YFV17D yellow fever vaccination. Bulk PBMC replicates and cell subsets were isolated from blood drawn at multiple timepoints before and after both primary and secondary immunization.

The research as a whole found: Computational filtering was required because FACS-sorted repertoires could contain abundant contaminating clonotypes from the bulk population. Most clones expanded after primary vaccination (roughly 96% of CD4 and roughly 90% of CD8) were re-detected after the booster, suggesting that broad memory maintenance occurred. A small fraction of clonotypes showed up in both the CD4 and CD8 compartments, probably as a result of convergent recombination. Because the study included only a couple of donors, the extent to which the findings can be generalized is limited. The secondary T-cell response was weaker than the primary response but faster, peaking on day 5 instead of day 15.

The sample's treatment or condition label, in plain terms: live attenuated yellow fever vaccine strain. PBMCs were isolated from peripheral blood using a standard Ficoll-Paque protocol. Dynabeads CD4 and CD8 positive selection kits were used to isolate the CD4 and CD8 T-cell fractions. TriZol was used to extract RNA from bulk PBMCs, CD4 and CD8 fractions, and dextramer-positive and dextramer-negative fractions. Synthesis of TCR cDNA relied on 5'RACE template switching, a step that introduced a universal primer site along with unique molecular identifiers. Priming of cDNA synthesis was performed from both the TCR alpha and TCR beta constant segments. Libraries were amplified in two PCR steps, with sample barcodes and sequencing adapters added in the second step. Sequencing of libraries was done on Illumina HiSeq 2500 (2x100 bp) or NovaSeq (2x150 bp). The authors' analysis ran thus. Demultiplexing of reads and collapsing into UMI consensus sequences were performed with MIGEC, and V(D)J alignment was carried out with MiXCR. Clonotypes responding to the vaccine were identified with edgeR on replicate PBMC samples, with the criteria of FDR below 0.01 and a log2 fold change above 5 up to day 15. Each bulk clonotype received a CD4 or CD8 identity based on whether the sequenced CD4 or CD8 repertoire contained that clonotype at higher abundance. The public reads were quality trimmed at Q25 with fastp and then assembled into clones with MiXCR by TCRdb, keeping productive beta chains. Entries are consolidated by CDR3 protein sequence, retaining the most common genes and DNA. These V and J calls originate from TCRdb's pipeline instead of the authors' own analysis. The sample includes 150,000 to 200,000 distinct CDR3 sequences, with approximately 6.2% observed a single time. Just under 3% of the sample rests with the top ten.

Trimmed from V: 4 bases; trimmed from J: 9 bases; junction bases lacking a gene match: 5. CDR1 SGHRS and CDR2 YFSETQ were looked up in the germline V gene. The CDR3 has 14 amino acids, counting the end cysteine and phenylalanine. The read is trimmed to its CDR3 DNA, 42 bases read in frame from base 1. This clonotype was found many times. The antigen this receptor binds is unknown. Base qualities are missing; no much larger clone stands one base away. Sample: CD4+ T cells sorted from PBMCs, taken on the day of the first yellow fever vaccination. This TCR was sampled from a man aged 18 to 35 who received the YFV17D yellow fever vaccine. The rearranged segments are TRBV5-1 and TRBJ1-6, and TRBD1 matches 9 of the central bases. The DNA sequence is TGCGCCAGCAGCGTCGGACAGGGGCCTTCACCCCTCCACTTT. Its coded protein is CASSVGQGPSPLHF.